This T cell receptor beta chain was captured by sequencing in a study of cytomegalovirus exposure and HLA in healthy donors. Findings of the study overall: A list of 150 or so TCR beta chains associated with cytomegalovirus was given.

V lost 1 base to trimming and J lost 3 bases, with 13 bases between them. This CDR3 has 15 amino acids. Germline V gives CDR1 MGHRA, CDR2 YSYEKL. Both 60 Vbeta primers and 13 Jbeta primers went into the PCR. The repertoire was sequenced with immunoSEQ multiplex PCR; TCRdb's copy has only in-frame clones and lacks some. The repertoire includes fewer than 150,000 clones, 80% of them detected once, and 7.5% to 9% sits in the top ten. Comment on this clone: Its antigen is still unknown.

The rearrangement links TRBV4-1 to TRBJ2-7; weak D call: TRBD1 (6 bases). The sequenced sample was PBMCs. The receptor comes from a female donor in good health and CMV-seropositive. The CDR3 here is CASSQGQELLYEQYF. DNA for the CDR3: TGCGCCAGCAGCCAAGGACAGGAGCTACTCTACGAGCAGTACTTC.